This is a list of T cell receptor beta chains from one sample in a study of cytomegalovirus exposure and HLA in healthy donors. TCRdb's table, derived via immunoSEQ multiplex PCR, lists solely in-frame clones and lacks some. Here the sample table reports 95,000 to 150,000 clones. Sequenced input: PBMCs. All receptors derive from a man younger than 35 in good health and CMV-seronegative. The CDR3 runs from the conserved cysteine through the conserved F or W. D genes are given only for firm matches. Rows give clone size only sometimes, using once, few, many, or a class for an expanded clone.

clone_size	d_call	v_call	j_call	cdr3_aa	cdr3_nt
NA	NA	TRBV21-1	TRBJ1-5	CAGSQSRGQGVLNQPQHF	TGTGCCGGATCCCAAAGCCGGGGACAGGGGGTTTTGAATCAGCCCCAGCATTTT
NA	NA	TRBV28	TRBJ2-7	CASSFRRLVYEQYF	TGTGCCAGCAGTTTCAGGAGACTAGTGTACGAGCAGTACTTC
NA	TRBD2	TRBV9	TRBJ2-3	CASSVGTSGTDTQYF	TGTGCCAGCAGCGTCGGGACTAGCGGGACAGATACGCAGTATTTT
NA	TRBD1	TRBV28	TRBJ1-1	CASSLQGVTEAFF	TGTGCCAGCAGTCTCCAGGGGGTCACTGAAGCTTTCTTT
NA	NA	TRBV2	TRBJ2-4	CASRGEVINIQYF	TGTGCCAGCAGGGGGGAGGTTATAAACATTCAGTACTTC
NA	NA	TRBV11-2	TRBJ1-4	CASSPGGTGTNEKLFF	TGTGCCAGCAGCCCCGGAGGGACGGGAACTAATGAAAAACTGTTTTTT
NA	TRBD2	TRBV7-8	TRBJ2-7	CASKPPLAGGAGSEQYF	TGTGCCAGCAAACCACCCCTAGCGGGCGGAGCCGGATCCGAGCAGTACTTC
NA	NA	TRBV18	TRBJ1-6	CASSPGQANSSPLHF	TGTGCCAGCTCACCAGGGCAGGCGAACTCTTCACCCCTCCACTTT
NA	TRBD2	TRBV7-9	TRBJ2-3	CASSPRGTSGRGTDTQYF	TGTGCCAGCAGCCCGCGAGGGACTAGCGGGAGGGGGACAGATACGCAGTATTTT
NA	TRBD1	TRBV27	TRBJ1-5	CASHPKTGKDQPQHF	TGTGCCAGCCACCCTAAGACAGGGAAGGATCAGCCCCAGCATTTT
NA	TRBD2	TRBV2	TRBJ2-3	CASSEGRGGEFSTDTQYF	TGTGCCAGCAGTGAAGGGCGGGGGGGCGAATTTTCCACAGATACGCAGTATTTT
NA	TRBD2	TRBV28	TRBJ2-1	CASSPSGGGGGPYNEQFF	TGTGCCAGCAGCCCCTCCGGTGGCGGGGGGGGGCCTTACAATGAGCAGTTCTTC
NA	TRBD2	TRBV6-5	TRBJ2-1	CASSSGGSYNEQFF	TGTGCCAGCAGTTCGGGGGGCTCCTACAATGAGCAGTTCTTC
NA	NA	TRBV30	TRBJ2-2	CAWSVFGLNTGELFF	TGTGCCTGGAGTGTTTTTGGGCTGAACACCGGGGAGCTGTTTTTT
NA	NA	TRBV27	TRBJ1-1	CASSRLPPNTEAFF	TGTGCCAGCAGTCGACTTCCCCCGAACACTGAAGCTTTCTTT
NA	TRBD1	TRBV6-1	TRBJ1-5	CASSGRDSPRQPQHF	TGTGCCAGCAGTGGTCGGGACAGTCCACGGCAGCCCCAGCATTTT
NA	NA	TRBV12-5	TRBJ1-4	CASGGAQRNEKLFF	TGTGCTAGTGGGGGAGCTCAAAGGAATGAAAAACTGTTTTTT
NA	TRBD2	TRBV6-1	TRBJ2-3	CASSGVLAGGTDTQYF	TGTGCCAGCAGTGGGGTTCTGGCGGGGGGCACAGATACGCAGTATTTT
NA	NA	TRBV9	TRBJ1-4	CASSRWNEKLFF	TGTGCCAGCAGTAGATGGAATGAAAAACTGTTTTTT
NA	NA	TRBV19	TRBJ2-2	CASSTTVSTGELFF	TGTGCCAGTAGTACGACAGTTAGCACCGGGGAGCTGTTTTTT
NA	NA	TRBV28	TRBJ1-5	CASSGHNNQPQHF	TGTGCCAGCAGTGGGCACAACAATCAGCCCCAGCATTTT
NA	NA	TRBV19	TRBJ2-2	CAIGGRVGTGELFF	TGTGCCATTGGGGGCAGGGTGGGCACCGGGGAGCTGTTTTTT
NA	NA	TRBV5-1	TRBJ2-7	CASRPRSGDSYEQYF	TGCGCCAGCAGGCCCAGGAGCGGCGATTCTTACGAGCAGTACTTC
NA	NA	TRBV9	TRBJ1-1	CASSVVPGSTEAFF	TGTGCCAGCAGCGTAGTGCCGGGTTCTACCGAAGCTTTCTTT
NA	NA	TRBV19	TRBJ2-5	CASSISPNSFGETQYF	TGTGCCAGTAGTATATCCCCTAACAGTTTTGGCGAGACCCAGTACTTC
NA	TRBD1	TRBV13	TRBJ2-7	CASSQGTAYEQYF	TGTGCCAGCAGCCAAGGGACAGCCTACGAGCAGTACTTC
NA	NA	TRBV7-2	TRBJ2-2	CASSLRGVGTGELFF	TGTGCCAGCAGCTTAAGGGGCGTCGGCACCGGGGAGCTGTTTTTT
NA	TRBD2	TRBV5-4	TRBJ2-5	CASSLRGTAGGRETQYF	TGTGCCAGCAGCTTGCGGGGGACTGCGGGGGGGCGAGAGACCCAGTACTTC
NA	NA	TRBV14	TRBJ2-7	CASSQGSGGVQYF	TGTGCCAGCAGCCAAGGGTCCGGCGGGGTGCAGTACTTC
NA	TRBD2	TRBV11-2	TRBJ2-3	CASSKGLAGSLIDTQYF	TGTGCCAGCAGTAAGGGCCTAGCGGGAAGTCTTATAGATACGCAGTATTTT
NA	TRBD2	TRBV7-3	TRBJ2-1	CASSLISGIRNEQFF	TGTGCCAGCAGCTTAATTAGCGGGATTAGGAATGAGCAGTTCTTC
NA	TRBD2	TRBV5-1	TRBJ2-3	CASSTSGTSGKLITQYF	TGCGCCAGCAGCACATCCGGGACTAGCGGGAAGCTGATTACGCAGTATTTT
NA	NA	TRBV28	TRBJ2-1	CASSLLGGLYNEQFF	TGTGCCAGCAGTCTCTTGGGGGGGCTTTACAATGAGCAGTTCTTC
NA	TRBD2	TRBV30	TRBJ2-7	CAWSASWGGGYEQYF	TGTGCCTGGAGTGCTAGCTGGGGCGGGGGATACGAGCAGTACTTC
NA	NA	TRBV25-1	TRBJ2-7	CASSPQWAGWLREQYF	TGTGCCAGCAGTCCACAATGGGCCGGCTGGCTAAGGGAGCAGTACTTC
NA	NA	TRBV25-1	TRBJ1-1	CASSEYRGLNTEAFF	TGTGCCAGCAGTGAATATAGAGGTCTAAACACTGAAGCTTTCTTT
NA	NA	TRBV10-3	TRBJ1-1	CAIRRDTEAFF	TGTGCCATCAGGCGGGACACTGAAGCTTTCTTT
NA	NA	TRBV5-1	TRBJ2-1	CASSEDSYNEQFF	TGCGCCAGCAGCGAGGACAGTTACAATGAGCAGTTCTTC
NA	NA	TRBV27	TRBJ1-5	CASSLGSNQPQHF	TGTGCCAGCAGTTTGGGCAGCAATCAGCCCCAGCATTTT
NA	NA	TRBV6-1	TRBJ1-6	CASSEGAGYNSPLHF	TGTGCCAGCAGTGAAGGGGCTGGATATAATTCACCCCTCCACTTT
NA	TRBD2	TRBV4-1	TRBJ2-7	CASSQGPPRTSEPSDF	TGCGCCAGCAGCCAAGGTCCTCCCCGGACTAGCGAGCCATCGGACTTC
medium-sized	TRBD2	TRBV7-9	TRBJ2-7	CASSGGRLAGGPREQYF	TGTGCCAGCAGCGGGGGTCGGCTAGCGGGAGGGCCACGCGAGCAGTACTTC
NA	TRBD2	TRBV7-3	TRBJ2-1	CASSLTGLAGGNEQFF	TGTGCCAGCAGCTTAACTGGGCTAGCGGGGGGGAATGAGCAGTTCTTC
NA	NA	TRBV7-9	TRBJ2-1	CASSPAGSNEQFF	TGTGCCAGCAGCCCTGCAGGGTCCAATGAGCAGTTCTTC
NA	TRBD1	TRBV20-1	TRBJ2-1	CSATGGDRILF	TGCAGTGCGACGGGCGGGGACAGGATTCTCTTC
NA	TRBD2	TRBV7-9	TRBJ2-1	CASSLRAGGRNEQFF	TGTGCCAGCAGCTTAAGGGCGGGAGGGCGGAATGAGCAGTTCTTC
NA	TRBD1	TRBV28	TRBJ1-5	CASSVIRGNQPQHF	TGTGCCAGCAGTGTAATCAGGGGGAATCAGCCCCAGCATTTT
NA	NA	TRBV11-3	TRBJ2-2	CASSLNGGHTGELFF	TGTGCCAGCAGCTTAAACGGGGGACACACCGGGGAGCTGTTTTTT
NA	TRBD2	TRBV4-1	TRBJ2-3	CASSLLTGGGTDTQYF	TGCGCCAGCAGCCTACTAACCGGGGGGGGCACAGATACGCAGTATTTT
NA	NA	TRBV10-3	TRBJ2-6	CAISGAGANVLTF	TGTGCCATCAGTGGCGCTGGGGCCAACGTCCTGACTTTC
NA	NA	TRBV5-5	TRBJ1-5	CASSPEVDQPQHF	TGTGCCAGCAGCCCGGAGGTGGATCAGCCCCAGCATTTT
NA	NA	TRBV19	TRBJ1-2	CASSIGSGYYGYTF	TGTGCCAGTAGTATAGGGTCCGGTTACTATGGCTACACCTTC
NA	NA	TRBV7-3	TRBJ2-1	CASSLPGGYEQFF	TGTGCCAGCAGCTTGCCAGGGGGGTATGAGCAGTTCTTC
NA	NA	TRBV7-9	TRBJ2-7	CASSSDGSLEQYF	TGTGCCAGCAGCTCAGACGGGAGTCTCGAGCAGTACTTC
NA	NA	TRBV7-8	TRBJ2-7	CASSLARGLSSYEQYF	TGTGCCAGCAGCTTGGCGCGGGGACTGAGCTCCTACGAGCAGTACTTC